This T cell receptor beta chain is drawn from a study of T cells in Graves' hyperthyroidism and ophthalmopathy. Only a few counts were recorded for this clonotype. Per germline, CDR1 MDHEN and CDR2 SYDVKM. This CDR3 region has 16 residues. V lost 4 bases and J 3 bases, leaving 17 bases between the germline ends. RNA transcripts yielded amplified TCR beta CDR3 regions. The HTBI primer set drove a first-round RT-PCR of the TCR CDR3. Using its own MiXCR run on the multiplex PCR reads, TCRdb lists one record per CDR3 protein. The sample contains approximately 530,000 distinct CDR3 sequences, about 20% of which appear only once.

The sequence derives from a man between 40 and 49 years old with Graves' ophthalmopathy. The sequenced material came from blood. The V call is TRBV28, the J call TRBJ2-3; D may be TRBD2 (5 bases). The CDR3 nucleotides read TGTGCCAGCAGTTCTACCAGAGGGAAGAGAACAGATACGCAGTATTTT. It encodes CASSSTRGKRTDTQYF.